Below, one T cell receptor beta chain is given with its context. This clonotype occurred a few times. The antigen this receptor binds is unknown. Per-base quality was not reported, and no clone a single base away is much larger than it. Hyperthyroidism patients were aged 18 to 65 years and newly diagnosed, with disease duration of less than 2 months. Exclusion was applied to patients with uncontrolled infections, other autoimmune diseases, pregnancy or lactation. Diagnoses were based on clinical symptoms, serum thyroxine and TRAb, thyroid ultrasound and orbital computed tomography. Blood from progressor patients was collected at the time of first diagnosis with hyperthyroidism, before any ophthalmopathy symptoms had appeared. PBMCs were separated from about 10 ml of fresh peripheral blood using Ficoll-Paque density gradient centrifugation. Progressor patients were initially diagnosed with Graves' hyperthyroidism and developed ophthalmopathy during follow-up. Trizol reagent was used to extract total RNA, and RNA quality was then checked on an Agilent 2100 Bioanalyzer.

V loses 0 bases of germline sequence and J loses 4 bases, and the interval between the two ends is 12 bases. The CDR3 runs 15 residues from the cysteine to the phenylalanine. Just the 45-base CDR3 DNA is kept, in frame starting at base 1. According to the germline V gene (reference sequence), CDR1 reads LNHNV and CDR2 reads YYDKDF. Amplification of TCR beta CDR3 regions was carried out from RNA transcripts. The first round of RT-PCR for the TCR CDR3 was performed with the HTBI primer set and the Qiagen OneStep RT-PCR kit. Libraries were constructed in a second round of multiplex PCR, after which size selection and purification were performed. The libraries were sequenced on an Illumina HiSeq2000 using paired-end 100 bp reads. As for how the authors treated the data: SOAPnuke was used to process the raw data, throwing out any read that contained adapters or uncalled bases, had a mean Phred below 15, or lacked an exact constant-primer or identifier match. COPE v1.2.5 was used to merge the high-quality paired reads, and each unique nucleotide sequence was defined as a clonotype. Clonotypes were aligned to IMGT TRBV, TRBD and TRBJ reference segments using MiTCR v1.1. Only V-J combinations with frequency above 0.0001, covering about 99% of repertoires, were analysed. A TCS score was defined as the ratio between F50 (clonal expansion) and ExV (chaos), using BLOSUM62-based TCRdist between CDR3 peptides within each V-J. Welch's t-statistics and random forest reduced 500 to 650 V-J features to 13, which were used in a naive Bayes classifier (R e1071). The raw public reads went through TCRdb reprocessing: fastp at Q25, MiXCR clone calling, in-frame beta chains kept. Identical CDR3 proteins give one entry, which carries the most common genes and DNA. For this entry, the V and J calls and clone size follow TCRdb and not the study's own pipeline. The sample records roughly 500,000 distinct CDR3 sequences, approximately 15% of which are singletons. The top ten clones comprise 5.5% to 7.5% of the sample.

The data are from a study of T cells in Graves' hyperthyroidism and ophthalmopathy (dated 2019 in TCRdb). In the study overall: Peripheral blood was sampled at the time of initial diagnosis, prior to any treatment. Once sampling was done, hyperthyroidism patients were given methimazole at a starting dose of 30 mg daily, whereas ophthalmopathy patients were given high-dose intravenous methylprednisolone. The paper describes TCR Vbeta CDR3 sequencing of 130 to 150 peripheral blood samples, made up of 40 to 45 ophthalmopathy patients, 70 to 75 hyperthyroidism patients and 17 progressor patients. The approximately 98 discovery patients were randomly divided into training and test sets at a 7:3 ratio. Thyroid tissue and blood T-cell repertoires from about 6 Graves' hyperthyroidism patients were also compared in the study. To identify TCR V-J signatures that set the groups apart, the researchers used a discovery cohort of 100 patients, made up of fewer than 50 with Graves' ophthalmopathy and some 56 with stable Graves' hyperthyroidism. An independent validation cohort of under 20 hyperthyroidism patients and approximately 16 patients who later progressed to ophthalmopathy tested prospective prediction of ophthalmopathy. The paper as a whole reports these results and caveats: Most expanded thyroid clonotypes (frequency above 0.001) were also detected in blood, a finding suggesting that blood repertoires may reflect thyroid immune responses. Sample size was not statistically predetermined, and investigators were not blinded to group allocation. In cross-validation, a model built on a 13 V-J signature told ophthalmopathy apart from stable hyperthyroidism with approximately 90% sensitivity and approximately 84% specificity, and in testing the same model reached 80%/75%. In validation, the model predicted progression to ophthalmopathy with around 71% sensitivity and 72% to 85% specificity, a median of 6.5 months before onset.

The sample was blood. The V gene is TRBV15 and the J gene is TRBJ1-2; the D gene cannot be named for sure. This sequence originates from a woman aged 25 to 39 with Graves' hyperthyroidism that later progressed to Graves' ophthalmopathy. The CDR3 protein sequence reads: CATSRDNSLAYGYTF. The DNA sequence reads TGTGCCACCAGCAGAGATAATTCTCTAGCCTATGGCTACACCTTC.